The rows below give T cell receptor beta chains drawn from one sample of a study of blood T cell repertoires in COVID-19. Produced via immunoSEQ multiplex PCR; TCRdb's table is partial and in-frame only. The table has approximately 230,000 clones, approximately 90% seen once. What was sequenced was PBMCs or T cells enriched from blood (not recorded which). Receptors were obtained from a woman between 25 and 40 years old who had recovered from COVID-19. Each CDR3 is given with its conserved first and last residue. Each record gives: V gene, clone size, J gene, D gene, CDR3 DNA, CDR3 protein. A D gene is named only where the DNA matches it firmly. Size is stated for part of the rows, as once, few or many counts, or as a class when the clone is expanded.

>TRBV24-1|NA|TRBJ1-2|NA
TGTGCCACCGGGGAATCACAGGGTCTCACCTTC
CATGESQGLTF
>TRBV19|NA|TRBJ2-1|NA
TGTGCCAGTAGTATACGCAGGAATGAGCAGTTCTTC
CASSIRRNEQFF
>TRBV10-3|once|TRBJ2-7|TRBD2
TGTGCCATCAGTGCTAGCGGGAGTCAAGGTGACGAGCAGTACTTC
CAISASGSQGDEQYF
>TRBV5-1|NA|TRBJ2-3|NA
TGCGCCAGCAGTTCAAGTGGCCTCTTAGATACGCAGTATTTT
CASSSSGLLDTQYF
>TRBV2|NA|TRBJ2-1|NA
TGTGCCAGCAGTGTACAGGGAGATGAGCAGTTCTTC
CASSVQGDEQFF
>TRBV7-3|few|TRBJ1-3|TRBD1
TGTGCCAGCAGCCTCCGGGCCGGGACAGGGGCAATTTCCGGAAACACCATATATTTT
CASSLRAGTGAISGNTIYF
>TRBV11-2|NA|TRBJ1-1|TRBD1
TGTGCCAGCACCCTCAGGGGGTCGGAAGCTTTCTTT
CASTLRGSEAFF
>TRBV19|NA|TRBJ1-2|TRBD1
TGTGCCAGTAGTACAGGACAGGGGGCCAACTATGGCTACACCTTC
CASSTGQGANYGYTF
>TRBV18|NA|TRBJ1-4|NA
TGTGCCAGCTCACCCCTCGGGGGAAATCGTGAAAAACTGTTTTTT
CASSPLGGNREKLFF
>TRBV7-8|few|TRBJ2-5|NA
TGTGCCAGCAGCCTACTAGGTCGTAGGGAGACCCAGTACTTC
CASSLLGRRETQYF
>TRBV9|once|TRBJ1-1|NA
TGTGCCAGCAGCGCCGACCCTCCGGGGGGCGCAAGGACTGAAGCTTTCTTT
CASSADPPGGARTEAFF
>TRBV7-9|NA|TRBJ2-2|NA
TGTGCCAGCATTACGAAGCCGAACACCGGGGAGCTGTTTTTT
CASITKPNTGELFF
>TRBV27|once|TRBJ2-3|TRBD2
TGTGCCAGTCGGGGACTAGTCGTAAGAGATACGCAGTATTTT
CASRGLVVRDTQYF
>TRBV19|NA|TRBJ2-6|NA
TGTGCCAGTAGTATCAGGGGTCCACCCTCTGGGGCCAACGTCCTGACTTTC
CASSIRGPPSGANVLTF
>TRBV28|NA|TRBJ1-1|TRBD1
TGTGCCAGCAGCAGGACAGGGGACGGTGGGATGTACACTGAAGCTTTCTTT
CASSRTGDGGMYTEAFF
>TRBV19|NA|TRBJ2-2|NA
TGTGCCAGTAGTATAGAAGTGACACCCAACGCCGGGGAGCTGTTTTTT
CASSIEVTPNAGELFF
>TRBV28|NA|TRBJ2-3|NA
TGTGCCAGCAGTACTCCGGGAGCAGGCACAGATACGCAGTATTTT
CASSTPGAGTDTQYF
>TRBV9|NA|TRBJ1-2|NA
TGTGCCAGCAGCCATGTACCCGGAGGGAACTATGGCTACACCTTC
CASSHVPGGNYGYTF
>TRBV6-2/TRBV6-3|NA|TRBJ1-4|TRBD1
TGTGCCAGCAGTCGCTCCGGGACAGGAGGGGAAAAACTGTTTTTT
CASSRSGTGGEKLFF
>TRBV4-1|few|TRBJ2-7|TRBD1
TGCGCCAGCAGCCAAGTCGCCGGGACAGCTTACGACGAGCAGTACTTC
CASSQVAGTAYDEQYF
>TRBV27|few|TRBJ1-2|TRBD1
TGTGCCAGCAGTTTATCGGGAACGGGACAGGGTGGTGGTGGCTACACCTTC
CASSLSGTGQGGGGYTF
>TRBV4-3|NA|TRBJ1-2|TRBD1
TGCGCCAGCAGCCAAGATCTTGGGACAGGGGAACGTTTAGGCTACACCTTC
CASSQDLGTGERLGYTF
>TRBV7-9|NA|TRBJ2-1|TRBD2
TGTGCCAGCAGCTCCAGCGGGAGTCAGGTCAATGAGCAGTTCTTC
CASSSSGSQVNEQFF
>TRBV4-3|NA|TRBJ1-2|NA
TGCGCCAGCAGCCAAGATAGGGCAGGGAACTATGGCTACACCTTC
CASSQDRAGNYGYTF
>TRBV6-2/TRBV6-3|few|TRBJ2-2|NA
TGTGCCAGCAGTTACTCGAGGAGGTCCGGGGAGCTGTTTTTT
CASSYSRRSGELFF
>TRBV4-3|NA|TRBJ1-2|TRBD1
TGCGCCAGCAGCGAAGAGATGACAGGGCTATATGGCTACACCTTC
CASSEEMTGLYGYTF
>TRBV4-3|NA|TRBJ1-1|NA
TGCGCCAGCAGCCAAGAGTCGGGGGTAACTGAAGCTTTCTTT
CASSQESGVTEAFF
>TRBV18|NA|TRBJ1-1|NA
TGTGCCAGCTCACCAAGGACATTAAGTGGCACTGAAGCTTTCTTT
CASSPRTLSGTEAFF
>TRBV11-2|NA|TRBJ2-3|NA
TGTGCCAGCAGCTTAGCGGGATGGAGCACAGATACGCAGTATTTT
CASSLAGWSTDTQYF
>TRBV18|NA|TRBJ1-3|TRBD1
TGTGCCAGCTATCGGGACAGGGGGAGTGGAAACACCATATATTTT
CASYRDRGSGNTIYF
>TRBV7-2|NA|TRBJ1-4|NA
TGTGCCAGCAGCTTTTCTGCTGGACAGTCTCGGGAAAAACTGTTTTTT
CASSFSAGQSREKLFF
>TRBV29-1|NA|TRBJ2-1|NA
TGCAGCGTTGCTCATTCGACGGGTATCAATGAGCAGTTCTTC
CSVAHSTGINEQFF
>TRBV28|NA|TRBJ1-2|NA
TGTGCCAGCAGTTTTGCGGGGCCTCAGAACTATGGCTACACCTTC
CASSFAGPQNYGYTF
>TRBV7-8|NA|TRBJ2-7|NA
TGTGCCAGCAGCTTAAGTGGCGGGACGGCCTACGAGCAGTACTTC
CASSLSGGTAYEQYF
>TRBV27|NA|TRBJ1-3|NA
TGTGCCACTAAGATTGGAAACACCATATATTTT
CATKIGNTIYF
>TRBV27|NA|TRBJ1-1|TRBD1
TGTGCCAGCAGTCAGGGGGCGCGAGCTTTCTTT
CASSQGARAFF
>TRBV30|once|TRBJ1-2|TRBD1
TGTGCCTGGAAAGTCCAGGGGACAGGCGGATATGGCTACACCTTC
CAWKVQGTGGYGYTF
>TRBV19|few|TRBJ1-5|TRBD1
TGTGCCAGTAGTATAGGGGACAGGGTCAGCAATCAGCCCCAGCATTTT
CASSIGDRVSNQPQHF
>TRBV30|NA|TRBJ1-2|TRBD1
TGTGCCTGGGGGGGACAGTTGTTCTATGGCTACACCTTC
CAWGGQLFYGYTF
>TRBV6-2/TRBV6-3|NA|TRBJ1-5|TRBD1
TGTGCCAGCAGTACCCCACGGGACAGTCCTAGCAATCAGCCCCAGCATTTT
CASSTPRDSPSNQPQHF
>TRBV7-8|once|TRBJ2-3|TRBD1
TGTGCCAGCAGCTCACCCTGGCGAGGACAGGGAGGAGATACGCAGTATTTT
CASSSPWRGQGGDTQYF
>TRBV7-2|NA|TRBJ1-2|TRBD1
TGTGCCAGCAGTAATGACAGGGGAGGGGGCTACACCTTC
CASSNDRGGGYTF
>TRBV28|NA|TRBJ1-1|NA
TGTGCCAGCAGTCCCGGTCGGGGGGGTGAAGCTTTCTTT
CASSPGRGGEAFF